These 13 T cell receptor beta chains were sequenced from one sample in a study of PD-1 blockade in classical Hodgkin lymphoma. Brentuximab vedotin exposure varied among the patients, all of whom had relapsed after autologous stem cell transplantation. Profiled with immunoSEQ multiplex PCR; TCRdb holds only in-frame clones, not every one. The table lists 98,000 or so clones, 80% to 90% of them singletons, with nearly 20% in the top ten. This sample comprised peripheral blood mononuclear cells (PBMCs), obtained before the second cycle of nivolumab. The receptor source for this set is a human donor with classical Hodgkin lymphoma.

The gene calls are TRBV4-1 and TRBJ1-5, with D hard to call. CDR3 length: 16 residues. CDR1 is MGHRA and CDR2 is YSYEKL in the germline V gene. The germline V and J ends were trimmed by 0 bases and 3 bases, with 12 bases remaining between them. CDR3 sequence: CASSQEAVGYNQPQHF. CDR3 in DNA: TGCGCCAGCAGCCAAGAAGCGGTGGGGTACAATCAGCCCCAGCATTTT.

The chain recombines TRBV6-1 with TRBJ1-2; D not resolved. This CDR3 contains 13 residues. The germline V gene has CDR1 MNHNS and CDR2 SASEGT. V lost 3 bases, J lost 4 bases, and 9 bases lay in between. CDR3 DNA: TGTGCCAGCAGTGAGGAGGGTGGCTATGGCTACACCTTC. The encoded protein is CASSEEGGYGYTF.

The CDR3 here is CASSPRTRQETQYF. Written as DNA, the CDR3 is TGTGCCAGCTCACCCAGGACACGCCAAGAGACCCAGTACTTC. This sequence joins TRBV18 and TRBJ2-5, with D maybe TRBD1 (5 bases). The CDR3 has 14 amino acids. Trimming removed 3 bases at V and 1 base at J, with 9 bases between. Germline CDR1 reads KGHSH; CDR2 reads LQKENI.

The sample holds a few counts of this clone. This rearrangement joins TRBV6-1 to TRBJ2-7; 7 nucleotides line up with TRBD2. The CDR3 is 18 residues long. Germline CDR1 is MNHNS and CDR2 is SASEGT. V lost 2 bases to trimming and J lost 1 base; unmatched junction nucleotides: 14. The CDR3 reads CASSESSASGYLSYEQYF. The CDR3 nucleotides are TGTGCCAGCAGTGAATCCTCGGCTAGCGGATATCTTTCCTACGAGCAGTACTTC.

Points on this clone: The identical CDR3 is also encoded by other nucleotide sequences in the sample. This chain joins TRBV25-1 and TRBJ2-5, with D unclear. This CDR3 spans 13 amino acids. Germline CDR1 and CDR2: MGHDK and SYGVNS. V was shortened by 1 base and J by 3 bases, with 6 bases between the two germline ends. The CDR3 here is CASSEWAEETQYF. CDR3 nucleotides: TGTGCCAGCAGTGAATGGGCGGAAGAGACCCAGTACTTC.

The chain uses TRBV5-4 and TRBJ1-6; 7 nucleotides agree with TRBD1. CDR1 is SGHNT, CDR2 YYREEE, per germline (reference sequence). Trimming took 5 bases from V and 10 from J; bases not matched to a gene: 9. The CDR3 runs to 14 residues. CDR3 sequence: CASRYRDSGSPLHF. The CDR3 DNA reads TGTGCCAGCAGGTACCGGGACAGCGGCTCACCCCTCCACTTT.

The table lists this clone with a count of one. The chain uses TRBV18 and TRBJ1-1; 10 bases match TRBD1. This CDR3 comprises 15 residues. The V gene's germline CDR1 is KGHSH and CDR2 LQKENI. Trimming took 6 bases from V and 7 from J; bases not matched to a gene: 11. The CDR3, as DNA: TGTGCCAGCTCCCAACTGGGGGGACAGGGGTTTGAAGCTTTCTTT. Its translation is CASSQLGGQGFEAFF.

The chain carries TRBV5-1 and TRBJ2-7; 10 positions agree with TRBD1. In germline, CDR1 is SGHRS, CDR2 YFSETQ. The CDR3 consists of 15 residues. V lost 3 bases and J lost 3; bases outside the gene matches: 6. The CDR3 spells CASSSLTGGIYEQYF. The CDR3 DNA reads TGCGCCAGCAGCTCCCTGACAGGGGGCATCTACGAGCAGTACTTC.

The gene calls are TRBV11-2 and TRBJ2-7, with a tentative D call TRBD2 (6 bases). Germline CDR1 and CDR2: SGHAT and FQNNGV. CDR3 length: 16 residues. The V gene lost 5 bases and the J gene lost 1 base, with 18 bases spanning the gap. CDR3 sequence: CASSPPGLPSSYEQYF. The CDR3 DNA sequence: TGTGCCAGCAGCCCTCCGGGACTGCCATCTTCCTACGAGCAGTACTTC.

This chain joins TRBV19 and TRBJ1-2, with 9 bases that match TRBD1. Germline assignment: CDR1 LNHDA and CDR2 SQIVND (reference sequence). The CDR3 consists of 13 residues. J was trimmed by 8 bases and V by 4 bases; bases with no gene match: 5. The CDR3 DNA reads TGTGCCAGTAGTAACAACAGGGGGCTCGGCTACACCTTC. Protein sequence: CASSNNRGLGYTF. The variable domain in full, with the rest retrieved from reference TRBV19 and TRBJ1-2, is DGGITQSPKYLFRKEGQNVTLSCEQNLNHDAMYWYRQDPGQGLRLIYYSQIVNDFQKGDIAEGYSVSREKKESFPLTVTSAQKNPTAFYLCASSNNRGLGYTFGSGTRLTVV.

V and J are TRBV18 and TRBJ2-7; weak D call: TRBD2 (6 bases). The V gene lost 3 bases and the J gene lost 7 bases, with 16 bases spanning the gap. This CDR3 has 14 amino acids. Germline loops: CDR1 KGHSH, CDR2 LQKENI. CDR3 sequence (DNA): TGTGCCAGCTCACCGGGGTTGGGACTCCTAGAGCAGTACTTC. Its protein is CASSPGLGLLEQYF.

The chain recombines TRBV5-6 with TRBJ1-1, with D hard to call. CDR1 and CDR2 from the germline V gene are SGHDT and YYEEEE. There are 14 residues in the CDR3. With 0 bases removed from V and 4 bases from J, the gap between germline ends came to 10 bases. The CDR3 reads CASSLARRSTEAFF. CDR3 coding DNA: TGTGCCAGCAGCTTGGCCCGGCGGTCCACTGAAGCTTTCTTT.

The chain links TRBV28 to TRBJ1-2; 7 bases are a match to TRBD1. This CDR3 region has 14 residues. Germline lookup yields CDR1 MDHEN and CDR2 SYDVKM. Losses at the gene ends were 7 bases for V and 1 base for J; bases not matched to a gene: 6. CDR3 sequence: CASNTGAHNYGYTF. The CDR3 DNA follows: TGTGCCAGCAACACAGGGGCGCATAACTATGGCTACACCTTC.